Listed here are 27 T cell receptor beta chains from one sample, sequenced in a study of blood T cells in healthy people across ages. Together with a sample-barcoded 5' primer, a J-beta primer mix was included in a second PCR lasting about 6 to 12 cycles. TCRdb redid the calling of the 5' RACE reads with MiXCR, one entry per CDR3 protein. The data show 920,000 or so distinct CDR3 sequences, under 55% seen once. Sequenced sample: blood. Receptor source: an older woman in good health.

The rearrangement links TRBV4-1 to TRBJ2-7; D might be TRBD2 (6 bases). The CDR3 runs to 15 residues. Germline V gives CDR1 MGHRA, CDR2 YSYEKL. Trimming cost V 3 bases and J 2 bases, with 14 bases left between them. In DNA, the CDR3 is TGCGCCAGCAGCCAGTCCGCCGGGACTCCCTACGAGCAGTACTTC. Its translation: CASSQSAGTPYEQYF.

CDR3 DNA: TGTGCCAGCAGCTTACCGGGCCCCACACGGGGACTAGTAACCTACGAGCAGTACTTC. Residues: CASSLPGPTRGLVTYEQYF. The chain employs TRBV28 and TRBJ2-4; 8 nucleotides agree with TRBD2. The J call is in doubt because the DNA end fits TRBJ2-7 better. Germline-derived CDR1 and CDR2 are MDHEN and SYDVKM. This CDR3 region has 19 residues.

A single count supports this clonotype. This sequence joins TRBV4-2 and TRBJ2-1; TRBD2 matches 11 bases. This CDR3 is built from 18 residues. From germline, CDR1 is LGHNA and CDR2 YNFKEQ. Germline trimming cut 1 base from V and 7 bases from J; bases unmatched to any gene: 12. The CDR3 nucleotides are TGTGCCAGCAGCCAAGGTGTGGGGTTAGCGGGAGGGCCTAATGAGCAGTTCTTC. This translates into CASSQGVGLAGGPNEQFF.

The chain joins TRBV29-1 to TRBJ1-2; D is unclear. The CDR3 length is 14 residues. V dropped 4 bases and J dropped 4 bases, with 16 bases sitting between them. Germline assignment: CDR1 SQVTM and CDR2 ANQGSEA. CDR3 DNA sequence: TGCAGCGTTGTCAGTTCGAACAGCCCCTATGGCTACACCTTC. Its translation: CSVVSSNSPYGYTF.

The rearrangement joins TRBV5-6 to TRBJ2-1; maybe TRBD2 (5 bases). V was trimmed by 1 base and J by 4 bases, leaving 9 bases between them. This CDR3 comprises 14 residues. CDR1 and CDR2 (germline): SGHDT, YYEEEE. The CDR3 DNA is TGTGCCAGCAGCTTGTCGACTATTTACAATGAGCAGTTCTTC. This encodes CASSLSTIYNEQFF.

The V and J genes are TRBV7-9 and TRBJ1-1; D unclear. Trimming cost V 0 bases and J 1 base, with 12 bases left between them. The CDR3 extends over 16 amino acids. CDR1 is SEHNR, CDR2 FQNEAQ, per germline (reference sequence). CDR3 nucleotide sequence: TGTGCCAGCAGCTTAGCCCTACAATTCACGAACACTGAAGCTTTCTTT. It specifies CASSLALQFTNTEAFF.

The sample holds a few counts of this clonotype. Here the CDR3 reads CASSYPGQANSYNEQFF. CDR3 nucleotide sequence: TGTGCCAGCAGTTACCCGGGACAGGCCAATTCCTACAATGAGCAGTTCTTC. The chain employs TRBV6-5 and TRBJ2-1, with 8 nucleotides matching TRBD1. Losses at the gene ends were 2 bases for V and 1 base for J; bases not matched to a gene: 7. The CDR3 has 17 amino acids. CDR1 and CDR2 (germline): MNHEY, SVGAGI.

The chain carries TRBV27 and TRBJ1-4, with 9 bases fitting TRBD1. CDR3 length equals 18 residues. Looked up from germline, CDR1 is MNHEY and CDR2 is SMNVEV (reference sequence). Trimming at V came to 1 base and at J to 1 base, leaving 7 bases not matched to a gene. The CDR3 nucleotides read TGTGCCAGCAGTTTATTTGTCCCGGGACAGGGAACTAATGAAAAACTGTTTTTT. Translated, it gives CASSLFVPGQGTNEKLFF.

This clonotype was detected a few times. The chain joins TRBV27 to TRBJ2-3, with TRBD1 identical over 7 bases. The trim removed 5 bases at V and 8 bases at J, leaving 4 bases unmatched. Germline values: CDR1 MNHEY, CDR2 SMNVEV (reference sequence). This CDR3 is 12 amino acids long. The CDR3 DNA reads TGTGCCAGCAGTCCGGGACAGCGTACGCAGTATTTT. Amino acids: CASSPGQRTQYF.

This clonotype was counted only a few times. The CDR3 nucleotides read TGTGCCAGCAGCGTAGCCGGCTCCCTGGGTTACGAGCAGTACTTC. Its protein is CASSVAGSLGYEQYF. The chain carries TRBV9 and TRBJ2-7, with D unclear. The CDR3 is 15 residues long. Germline V gene data show CDR1 as SGDLS and CDR2 as YYNGEE. The ends were cut back, 0 bases at V and 4 bases at J, with 14 bases in the middle.

V gene TRBV18 combines with J gene TRBJ2-5; 9 bases align to TRBD2. The closer fit of TRBJ2-7 to the DNA end suggests the J call may be wrong. CDR3 size: 16 residues. The V gene's germline CDR1 is KGHSH and CDR2 LQKENI. The CDR3 bases are TGTGCCAGCTCACCACTTGTGACTAGCGGTTCCTACGAGCAGTACTTC. Amino acids: CASSPLVTSGSYEQYF.

On this clonotype itself: At one end, the junction sequence differs from germline, possibly due to a read error. The chain links TRBV7-2 to TRBJ1-2; D perhaps matches TRBD1 (5 bases). The CDR3 contains 14 residues. The germline V gene has CDR1 SGHTA and CDR2 FQGNSA. The CDR3 bases are TGTCCCAGCAGCTTACGCCACGGGGCCTATGGCTACACCTTC. Translation gives CPSSLRHGAYGYTF.

There are a few counts of this clonotype. The genes are TRBV16 and TRBJ2-7; weak D call: TRBD1 (6 bases). The DNA matches TRBJ2-5 better at its end, which makes the J call doubtful. From germline, CDR1 is KGHSY and CDR2 FQNENV. The CDR3 is made up of 13 amino acids. In nucleotides, the CDR3 is TGTGCCAGCAGCCCACGAGAGGGGGTGACCCAGTACTTC. Protein product: CASSPREGVTQYF.

This clonotype was seen a handful of times. V usage is TRBV5-1 and J usage is TRBJ2-7; 7 positions agree with TRBD1. CDR3 length equals 15 residues. V shed 0 bases and J 2 bases; nucleotides not matched to a gene: 5. CDR1 SGHRS and CDR2 YFSETQ come from the germline V gene. CDR3: CASSLAGTETYEQYF. DNA for the CDR3: TGCGCCAGCAGCTTGGCCGGGACAGAAACCTACGAGCAGTACTTC.

This clonotype was picked up a small number of times. One end of the junction varies from germline; a read error may be responsible. This rearrangement joins TRBV10-3 to TRBJ2-3; D uncertain. Germline V gene lookup returns CDR1 ENHRY and CDR2 SYGVKD. The CDR3 totals 12 residues. The CDR3 reads CATGVGTDTQYF. The CDR3 nucleotides read TGTGCCACAGGAGTGGGCACCGATACGCAGTATTTT.

V usage is TRBV6-1 and J usage is TRBJ2-1, with unresolved D. Germline loops: CDR1 MNHNS, CDR2 SASEGT. The length of the CDR3 is 15 residues. V was shortened by 7 bases and J by 0 bases, with 13 bases between the two germline ends. The CDR3 protein is CASTLDGTSYNEQFF. In DNA form, the CDR3 reads TGTGCCAGCACCTTGGACGGCACCTCCTACAATGAGCAGTTCTTC.

This chain uses TRBV29-1 with TRBJ2-5, with TRBD1 as a possible D gene (6 bases). The tail of the sequence fits TRBJ2-7 better, so the J call may be wrong. The CDR3 contains 13 residues. Germline V gene lookup returns CDR1 SQVTM and CDR2 ANQGSEA. CDR3 region: CSVEARGAYEQYF. The CDR3 nucleotides are TGCAGCGTTGAGGCCAGGGGAGCCTACGAGCAGTACTTC.

This clonotype turned up a few times. CDR3 residues: CASSWTSGRGAKNIQYF. The CDR3 region has the DNA TGTGCCAGCAGCTGGACTAGCGGGAGGGGAGCCAAAAACATTCAGTACTTC. V usage is TRBV7-9 and J usage is TRBJ2-4; 15 positions agree with TRBD2. This CDR3 is 17 amino acids long. With 4 bases clipped from V and 0 bases from J, the junction kept 1 base outside the gene matches. The germline CDR1 and CDR2 sequences are SEHNR and FQNEAQ (reference sequence).

This clonotype turned up a few times. The chain is built from TRBV7-6 and TRBJ1-5; D gene ambiguous. Trimming shortened V by 7 bases and J by 2 bases, and 15 bases separated the two germline ends. This CDR3 is 15 amino acids long. The V gene's germline CDR1 is SGHVS and CDR2 FNYEAQ. CDR3 DNA sequence: TGTGCCAGCACCACTTGGGGAGTCGGCAATCAGCCCCAGCATTTT. It yields the protein CASTTWGVGNQPQHF. Filled out from reference TRBV7-6 and TRBJ1-5, the complete variable domain reads GAGVSQSPRYKVTKRGQDVALRCDPISGHVSLYWYRQALGQGPEFLTYFNYEAQQDKSGLPNDRFSAERPEGSISTLTIQRTEQRDSAMYRCASTTWGVGNQPQHFGDGTRLSIL.

This clonotype has only a few counts. The DNA is left out, because the CDR3 cannot be placed on it with certainty; the CDR3 is given as TCRdb lists it. The CDR3 loop reads CSVEGILERRAEGAADTQYF. The chain recombines TRBV29-1 with TRBJ2-3; the table calls TRBD1, which could not be checked here. The CDR3 has 20 residues if both end residues are counted. The V gene's germline CDR1 is SQVTM and CDR2 ANQGSEA.

In this sample, this clonotype turned up a few times. This chain uses TRBV27 with TRBJ2-5, with TRBD1 matching over 7 bases. This CDR3 has 16 amino acids. The ends lost 4 bases at V and 2 bases at J; junction bases unmatched: 10. Looked up from germline, CDR1 is MNHEY and CDR2 is SMNVEV (reference sequence). The CDR3 loop reads CASSSLRDRVQETQYF. CDR3 nucleotides: TGTGCCAGCAGTTCCCTTCGGGACAGAGTACAAGAGACCCAGTACTTC.

This clonotype was seen only a few times. The genes are TRBV5-1 and TRBJ2-5, with D possibly TRBD1 on 5 matching bases. Germline loops: CDR1 SGHRS, CDR2 YFSETQ. The CDR3 spans 15 residues. V shed 4 bases and J shed 4 bases, with 17 bases lying between them. The CDR3 DNA is TGCGCCAGCAGCCCCCAGGTGGGGCCCCGAGAGACCCAGTACTTC. Residues: CASSPQVGPRETQYF.

The gene calls are TRBV6-2 or TRBV6-3 and TRBJ1-2; 8 bases line up with TRBD1. The germline CDR1 and CDR2 sequences are MNHEY and SVGEGT. The CDR3 runs to 14 residues. The V and J ends lost 11 bases and 2 bases, in that order; junction bases with no gene match: 10. CDR3 coding DNA: TGTGCCTCATTCTCCGGGACAGGCAACTATGGCTACACCTTC. Amino acid sequence: CASFSGTGNYGYTF.

The chain employs TRBV21-1 and TRBJ2-5; TRBD1 is the table's D call and was not checked against the DNA. TRBV21-1 counts as a pseudogene. The CDR3 extends over 16 amino acids. The CDR3 spells CAGSKEHSKEDNEQYF. The CDR3, as DNA: TGTGCCGGCAGCAAAGAACACTCGAAGGAGGACAATGAGCAGTACTTC.

The sample holds many counts of this clonotype. The gene calls are TRBV7-2 and TRBJ2-7; D call uncertain. Trimming left V 1 base short and J 0 bases short, with 19 bases between. Looked up from germline, CDR1 is SGHTA and CDR2 is FQGNSA. The CDR3 covers 18 residues. The CDR3 spells CASSLGPAGPLSSYEQYF. CDR3 bases: TGTGCCAGCAGCTTAGGCCCCGCAGGCCCCCTGAGCTCCTACGAGCAGTACTTC.

This clonotype has a handful of counts. The CDR3 bases are TGCGCCAGCAGCTCCCGGGACCTTGGGTACGAGCAGTACTTC. This gives the protein CASSSRDLGYEQYF. The chain couples TRBV5-1 to TRBJ2-4; TRBD1 or TRBD2 may be the D gene (5 bases each). The J call is doubtful: the DNA matches TRBJ2-7 better. The V gene's germline CDR1 is SGHRS and CDR2 YFSETQ. CDR3 length: 14 residues.

V is TRBV14 and J is TRBJ2-5; TRBD2 agrees at 9 bases. TRBJ2-7 explains the end of the DNA better; the J call may be wrong. There are 14 residues in the CDR3. The germline V gene encodes CDR1 SGHDN and CDR2 FVKESK. The chain's CDR3 is CASSRSGRGYEQYF. The CDR3 bases are TGTGCCAGCAGCCGTAGCGGGAGAGGCTACGAGCAGTACTTC.